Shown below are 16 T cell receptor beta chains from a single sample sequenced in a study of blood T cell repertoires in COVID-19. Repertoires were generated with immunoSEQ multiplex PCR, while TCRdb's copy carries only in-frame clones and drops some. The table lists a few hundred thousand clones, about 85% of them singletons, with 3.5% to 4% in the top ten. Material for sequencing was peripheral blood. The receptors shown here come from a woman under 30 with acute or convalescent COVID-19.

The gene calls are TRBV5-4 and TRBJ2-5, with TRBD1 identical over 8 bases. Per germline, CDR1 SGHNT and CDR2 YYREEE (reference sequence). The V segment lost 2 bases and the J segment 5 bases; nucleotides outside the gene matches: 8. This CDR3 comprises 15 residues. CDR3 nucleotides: TGTGCCAGCAGCTTAAGACAGGGGACGGACGAGACCCAGTACTTC. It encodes CASSLRQGTDETQYF.

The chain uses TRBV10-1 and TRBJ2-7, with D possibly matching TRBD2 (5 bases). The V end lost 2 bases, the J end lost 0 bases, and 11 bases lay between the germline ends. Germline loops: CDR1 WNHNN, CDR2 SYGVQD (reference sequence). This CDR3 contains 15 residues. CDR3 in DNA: TGCGCCAGCAGTGAGGGAGCGGCGAGCTCCTACGAGCAGTACTTC. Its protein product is CASSEGAASSYEQYF.

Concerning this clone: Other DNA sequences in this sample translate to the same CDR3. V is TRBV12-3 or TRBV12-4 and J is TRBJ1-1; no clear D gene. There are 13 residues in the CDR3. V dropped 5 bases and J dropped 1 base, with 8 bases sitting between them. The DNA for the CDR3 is TGTGCCAGCAGTCCGAGACAGAACACTGAAGCTTTCTTT. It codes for CASSPRQNTEAFF.

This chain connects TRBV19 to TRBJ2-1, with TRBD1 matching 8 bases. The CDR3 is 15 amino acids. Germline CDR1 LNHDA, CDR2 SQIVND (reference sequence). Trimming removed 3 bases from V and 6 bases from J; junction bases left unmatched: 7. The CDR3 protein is CASSMMQGALNEQFF. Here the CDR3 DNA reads TGTGCCAGTAGTATGATGCAGGGGGCCCTCAATGAGCAGTTCTTC.

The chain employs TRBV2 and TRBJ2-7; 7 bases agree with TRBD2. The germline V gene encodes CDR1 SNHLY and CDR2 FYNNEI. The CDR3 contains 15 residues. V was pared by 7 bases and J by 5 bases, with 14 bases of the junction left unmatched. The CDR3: CASNWGGQGRDEQYF. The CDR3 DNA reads TGTGCCAGCAATTGGGGAGGGCAGGGAAGGGACGAGCAGTACTTC.

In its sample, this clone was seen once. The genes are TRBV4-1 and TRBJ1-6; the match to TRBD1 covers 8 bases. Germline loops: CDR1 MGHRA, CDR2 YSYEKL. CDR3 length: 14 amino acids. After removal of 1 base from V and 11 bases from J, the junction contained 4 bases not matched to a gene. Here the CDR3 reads CASSQGGDRPPLHF. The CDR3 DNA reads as TGCGCCAGCAGCCAAGGAGGGGACAGGCCACCCCTCCACTTT.

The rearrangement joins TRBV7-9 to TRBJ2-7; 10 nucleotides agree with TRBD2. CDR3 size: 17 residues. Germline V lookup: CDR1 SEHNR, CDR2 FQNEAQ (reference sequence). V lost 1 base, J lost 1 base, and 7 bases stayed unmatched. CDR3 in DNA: TGTGCCAGCAGCTTAGGACTAGCGGGTGCGGGATCCTACGAGCAGTACTTC. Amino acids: CASSLGLAGAGSYEQYF.

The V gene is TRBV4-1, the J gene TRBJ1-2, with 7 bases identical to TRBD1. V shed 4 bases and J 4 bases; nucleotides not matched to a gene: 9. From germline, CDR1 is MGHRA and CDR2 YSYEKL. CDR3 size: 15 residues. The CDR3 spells CASSLDGDSPYGYTF. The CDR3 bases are TGCGCCAGCAGCCTCGACGGGGACAGCCCCTATGGCTACACCTTC.

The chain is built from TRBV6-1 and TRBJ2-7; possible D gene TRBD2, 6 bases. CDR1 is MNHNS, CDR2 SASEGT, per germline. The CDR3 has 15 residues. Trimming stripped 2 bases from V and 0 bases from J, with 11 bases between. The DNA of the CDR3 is TGTGCCAGCAGTGAATCCGGGGGTAGCTCCTACGAGCAGTACTTC. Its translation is CASSESGGSSYEQYF.

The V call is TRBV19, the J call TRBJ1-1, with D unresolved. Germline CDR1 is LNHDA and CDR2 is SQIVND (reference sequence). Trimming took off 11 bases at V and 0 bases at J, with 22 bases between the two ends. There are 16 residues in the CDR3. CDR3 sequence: CASDRGGLGLNTEAFF. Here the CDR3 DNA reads TGTGCCTCTGATCGGGGAGGACTGGGTTTGAACACTGAAGCTTTCTTT.

The DNA of the CDR3 is TGCGCCATCTGGGGGGTTCGGGGTTATGGCTACACCTTC. Its protein is CAIWGVRGYGYTF. The rearrangement joins TRBV23-1 to TRBJ1-2, with D possibly matching TRBD1 (5 bases). Being an ORF, TRBV23-1 has a function that is uncertain. With 10 bases removed from V and 5 bases from J, the gap between germline ends came to 17 bases. The CDR3 length is 13 residues.

The CDR3 DNA follows: TGTGCCAGCACCACCCCGGGGGGTATTGGCAATCAGCCCCAGCATTTT. Translated, it gives CASTTPGGIGNQPQHF. The genes are TRBV28 and TRBJ1-5, with D possibly TRBD1 on 5 matching bases. V lost 7 bases, J lost 2 bases, and 18 bases lay in between. The CDR3 sequence is 16 residues long. From germline, CDR1 is MDHEN and CDR2 SYDVKM.

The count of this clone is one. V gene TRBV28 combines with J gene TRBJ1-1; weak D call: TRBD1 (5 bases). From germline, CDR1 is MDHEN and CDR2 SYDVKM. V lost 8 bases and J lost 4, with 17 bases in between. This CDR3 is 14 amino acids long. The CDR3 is CASYLFRVGTEAFF. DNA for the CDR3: TGTGCCAGCTACCTTTTCAGGGTGGGCACTGAAGCTTTCTTT.

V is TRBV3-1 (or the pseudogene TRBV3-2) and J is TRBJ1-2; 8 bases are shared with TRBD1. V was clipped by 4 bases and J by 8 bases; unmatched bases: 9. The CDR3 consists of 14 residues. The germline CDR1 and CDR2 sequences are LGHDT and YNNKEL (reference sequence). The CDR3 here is CASSPETRTGGYTF. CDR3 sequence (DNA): TGTGCCAGCAGCCCGGAAACACGGACAGGGGGCTACACCTTC.

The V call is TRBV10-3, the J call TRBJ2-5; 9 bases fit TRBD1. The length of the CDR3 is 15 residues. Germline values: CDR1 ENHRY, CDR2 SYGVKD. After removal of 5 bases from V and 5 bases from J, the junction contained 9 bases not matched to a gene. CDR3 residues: CAISTYHRGLETQYF. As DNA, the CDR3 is TGTGCCATCAGTACCTATCACAGGGGGCTGGAGACCCAGTACTTC.

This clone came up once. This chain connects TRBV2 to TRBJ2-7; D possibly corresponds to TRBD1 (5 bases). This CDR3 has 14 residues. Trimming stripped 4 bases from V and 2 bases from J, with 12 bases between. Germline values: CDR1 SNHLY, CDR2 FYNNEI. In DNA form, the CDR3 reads TGTGCCAGCAGTGTGGGGCTCGCAACCTACGAGCAGTACTTC. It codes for CASSVGLATYEQYF.